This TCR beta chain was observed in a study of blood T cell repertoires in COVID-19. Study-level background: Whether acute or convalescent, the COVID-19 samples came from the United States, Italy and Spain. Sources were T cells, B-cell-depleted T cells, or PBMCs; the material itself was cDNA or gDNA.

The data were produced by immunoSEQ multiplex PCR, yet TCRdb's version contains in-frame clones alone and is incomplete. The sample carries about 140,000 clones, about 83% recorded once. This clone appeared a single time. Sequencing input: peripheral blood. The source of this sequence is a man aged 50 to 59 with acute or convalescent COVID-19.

CDR3 sequence reads: CASSPFGEQETQYF. CDR3 DNA: TGTGCCAGCTCACCATTCGGAGAACAAGAGACCCAGTACTTC. This chain links TRBV18 with TRBJ2-5, with D unclear. The CDR3 is made up of 14 amino acids. The germline gives CDR1 KGHSH, CDR2 LQKENI. With 2 bases removed from V and 2 bases from J, the gap between germline ends came to 9 bases.